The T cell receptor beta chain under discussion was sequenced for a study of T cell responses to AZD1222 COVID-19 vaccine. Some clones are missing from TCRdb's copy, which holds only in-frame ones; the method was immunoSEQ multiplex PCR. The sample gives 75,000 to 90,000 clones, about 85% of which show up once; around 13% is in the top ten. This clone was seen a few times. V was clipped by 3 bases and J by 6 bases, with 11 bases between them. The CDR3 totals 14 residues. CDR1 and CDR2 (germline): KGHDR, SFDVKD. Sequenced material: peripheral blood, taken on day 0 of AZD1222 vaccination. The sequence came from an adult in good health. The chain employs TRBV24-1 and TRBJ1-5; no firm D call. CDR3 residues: CATSDPFVSQPQHF. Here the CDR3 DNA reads TGTGCCACCAGTGATCCGTTTGTGAGTCAGCCCCAGCATTTT.